Below are 27 T cell receptor beta chains sequenced from a single sample in a study of human T cells and chemical hapten exposure. Sample time point: pre-sensitization, week 0. The treatment here: therapeutic diphenylcyclopropenone sensitization with weekly scalp DPC. MiXCR, applied by TCRdb to the RACE reads, yields one record per CDR3 protein. The sample records around 200,000 distinct CDR3 sequences, 25% to 30% being singletons. The source was whole blood, collected in connection with sensitization to the hapten diphenylcyclopropenone (DPC). The receptors stem from a woman younger than 45 with alopecia areata. Some clones in this sample may be carry-over from other donors' samples.

This sequence joins TRBV6-2 or TRBV6-3 and TRBJ2-6; no clear D gene. The CDR3 runs 13 residues. Trimming left V 7 bases short and J 0 bases short, with 4 bases between. Germline V lookup: CDR1 MNHEY, CDR2 SVGEGT. The CDR3, as DNA: TGTGCCAGCACCAGCTCTGGGGCCAACGTCCTGACTTTC. This gives the protein CASTSSGANVLTF.

Remarks on this clonotype: Since the CDR3 does not end with the conserved phenylalanine or tryptophan, this likely comes from a read error. J is TRBJ2-5 and V is TRBV2; D remains unclear. CDR3 size: 12 residues. Looked up from germline, CDR1 is SNHLY and CDR2 is FYNNEI. The V and J ends lost 7 bases and 9 bases respectively, with 15 bases between them. This chain's CDR3 is CASTVLGRAQYY. Here the CDR3 DNA reads TGTGCCAGCACCGTCCTGGGTCGGGCCCAGTACTAC.

The rearrangement joins TRBV28 to TRBJ2-3; D ambiguous. The length of the CDR3 is 10 residues. Germline CDR1 reads MDHEN; CDR2 reads SYDVKM. The V and J ends lost 8 bases and 8 bases respectively, with 8 bases between them. CDR3 sequence: CASQRVTQYF. CDR3 in DNA: TGTGCCAGCCAACGTGTTACGCAGTATTTT. Supplemented by reference TRBV28 and TRBJ2-3, the full variable domain reads DVKVTQSSRYLVKRTGEKVFLECVQDMDHENMFWYRQDPGLGLRLIYFSYDVKMKEKGDIPEGYSVSREKKERFSLILESASTNQTSMYLCASQRVTQYFGPGTRLTVL.

The genes are TRBV5-1 and TRBJ2-7, with 7 bases that match TRBD2. The CDR3 has 16 residues. Germline assignment: CDR1 SGHRS and CDR2 YFSETQ. The J segment lost 1 base and the V segment lost 0 bases, leaving 7 bases of the junction unmatched. CDR3 bases: TGCGCCAGCAGCTTGGGAGGCGGGAGCAGTTCCTACGAGCAGTACTTC. Translating it yields CASSLGGGSSSYEQYF.

This clonotype was detected once. V and J are TRBV24-1 and TRBJ2-1, with a tentative D call TRBD1 (5 bases). From germline, CDR1 is KGHDR and CDR2 SFDVKD. This CDR3 region has 17 residues. V was trimmed by 7 bases and J by 8 bases, leaving 26 bases between them. Written as DNA, the CDR3 is TGTGCCACCAGCCTCGGGTCGGACACCTCGATTAGGCATGAGCAGTTCTTC. As protein: CATSLGSDTSIRHEQFF.

This clonotype was picked up a small number of times. CDR3 sequence: CASSQSGRAVHGELFF. The DNA of the CDR3 is TGTGCCAGCAGTCAGAGCGGGAGGGCCGTGCACGGGGAGCTGTTTTTT. V is TRBV2 and J is TRBJ2-2; TRBD2 aligns across 10 bases. Per germline, CDR1 SNHLY and CDR2 FYNNEI. The length of the CDR3 is 16 residues. The junction had 10 bases not matched to a gene; V was cut back by 5 bases and J by 7 bases.

This clonotype was counted between two and nine times. The gene calls are TRBV28 and TRBJ2-3, with D maybe TRBD2 (7 bases). The CDR3 is 16 amino acids. Trimming cost V 1 base and J 5 bases, with 16 bases left between them. Germline loops: CDR1 MDHEN, CDR2 SYDVKM. Here the CDR3 DNA reads TGTGCCAGCAGTTTATCTGGGGGGGGCGGTGTAGATACGCAGTATTTT. The encoded protein is CASSLSGGGGVDTQYF.

This clonotype was seen more than once but under ten times. The V gene is TRBV28, the J gene TRBJ1-5; D is possibly TRBD1 (6 bases). The CDR3 is 16 residues long. V lost 6 bases, J lost 0 bases, and 15 bases lay in between. Germline CDR1 reads MDHEN; CDR2 reads SYDVKM. DNA of the CDR3: TGTGCCAGCAGCATCGGACAGTTCTTTAGCAATCAGCCCCAGCATTTT. This encodes CASSIGQFFSNQPQHF.

The V and J genes are TRBV5-1 and TRBJ1-2; TRBD1 matches 7 bases. The CDR3 covers 16 residues. CDR1 is SGHRS, CDR2 YFSETQ, per germline. V shed 3 bases, J shed 4 bases, and the junction held 12 bases outside the gene matches. CDR3 nucleotides: TGCGCCAGCAGCTCGCATACGGGGGGGACAGCCTATGGCTACACCTTC. Translating gives CASSSHTGGTAYGYTF.

The chain combines TRBV4-3 with TRBJ2-1, with a weak D call TRBD2 (5 bases). Germline V gene data show CDR1 as LGHNA and CDR2 as YSLEER. Trimming cost V 0 bases and J 8 bases, with 11 bases left between them. The CDR3 runs to 14 residues. CDR3 nucleotides: TGCGCCAGCAGCCAAGAGTGGTTGGGAGATGAGCAGTTCTTC. Encoded protein: CASSQEWLGDEQFF.

The rearrangement uses TRBV11-2 and TRBJ1-6, with 8 nucleotides matching TRBD1. The CDR3 is 14 amino acids. In germline, CDR1 is SGHAT, CDR2 FQNNGV. With V trimmed by 6 bases and J by 9 bases, 7 bases remained unmatched. CDR3 coding DNA: TGTGCCAGCAGTGGACAGGGACGTCTTTCACCCCTCCACTTT. Its translation: CASSGQGRLSPLHF.

The chain is built from TRBV29-1 and TRBJ1-2, with a possible D match to TRBD1 (6 bases). Trimming shortened V by 5 bases and J by 5 bases, and 12 bases separated the two germline ends. The length of the CDR3 is 12 residues. Germline V CDR1 and CDR2: SQVTM, ANQGSEA. CDR3 nucleotide sequence: TGCAGCGTTCCAACAGGGTTGTATGGCTACACCTTC. Protein: CSVPTGLYGYTF.

The genes are TRBV11-2 and TRBJ1-5; tentative D call: TRBD1 (6 bases). Germline CDR1 reads SGHAT; CDR2 reads FQNNGV. The CDR3 covers 15 residues. V was trimmed by 5 bases and J by 11 bases, leaving 22 bases between them. The CDR3 DNA reads TGTGCCAGCAGCGGGCAAACGGGACACCAAGAGGCCCAGCATTTT. Its translation is CASSGQTGHQEAQHF.

The chain combines TRBV7-9 with TRBJ2-7; D is ambiguous. Germline assignment: CDR1 SEHNR and CDR2 FQNEAQ (reference sequence). This CDR3 region has 12 residues. The V and J ends lost 5 bases and 4 bases respectively, with 9 bases between them. CDR3 protein: CASSEQQYEQYF. As DNA, the CDR3 is TGTGCCAGCAGCGAACAGCAATACGAGCAGTACTTC.

This clonotype was detected ten times or more. The gene calls are TRBV5-4 and TRBJ2-1; 8 positions match TRBD2. CDR1 is SGHNT and CDR2 is YYREEE in the germline V gene (reference sequence). With V trimmed by 5 bases and J by 3 bases, 7 bases remained unmatched. CDR3 size: 15 residues. For the CDR3, the DNA is TGTGCCAGCAGACCGGGACTAGGGAACTACAATGAGCAGTTCTTC. Amino acid sequence: CASRPGLGNYNEQFF.

The chain recombines TRBV19 with TRBJ1-6; 7 bases are shared with TRBD1. Trimming cost V 5 bases and J 9 bases; bases outside gene matches: 4. The CDR3 extends over 13 amino acids. From germline, CDR1 is LNHDA and CDR2 SQIVND (reference sequence). CDR3 nucleotides: TGTGCCAGTAGTGTGACAGGGACTTCACCCCTCCACTTT. This codes for CASSVTGTSPLHF.

The chain uses TRBV29-1 and TRBJ2-1, with 8 bases aligning to TRBD1. Per germline, CDR1 SQVTM and CDR2 ANQGSEA. The CDR3 totals 14 residues. After removal of 3 bases from V and 3 bases from J, the junction contained 4 bases not matched to a gene. The CDR3 is CSVDWTGYYNEQFF. Here the CDR3 DNA reads TGCAGCGTTGACTGGACAGGGTACTACAATGAGCAGTTCTTC.

CDR3 DNA sequence: TGTGCCAGCAGCGTAGACACAGGGGGTAACTACGAGCAGTACTTC. It encodes CASSVDTGGNYEQYF. The chain joins TRBV9 to TRBJ2-7; TRBD1 matches at 8 bases. The ends lost 0 bases at V and 3 bases at J; junction bases unmatched: 5. The CDR3 covers 15 residues. Looked up from germline, CDR1 is SGDLS and CDR2 is YYNGEE.

The chain recombines TRBV9 with TRBJ2-3; no clear D. V was pared by 0 bases and J by 5 bases, with 4 bases between. Germline-derived CDR1 and CDR2 are SGDLS and YYNGEE. This CDR3 is built from 12 residues. Written as DNA, the CDR3 is TGTGCCAGCAGCGTAGATCAAGATACGCAGTATTTT. Encoded protein: CASSVDQDTQYF.

This clonotype was found a few times. The V call is TRBV28, the J call TRBJ1-5; 7 bases fit TRBD1. J was trimmed by 7 bases and V by 6 bases; bases with no gene match: 12. The CDR3 has 15 residues. Germline V CDR1 and CDR2: MDHEN, SYDVKM. Written as DNA, the CDR3 is TGTGCCAGCAGGGGGCATAGGGGGCTGGCGCAGCCCCAGCATTTT. This sequence encodes CASRGHRGLAQPQHF.

The genes are TRBV5-1 and TRBJ1-6, with D possibly TRBD1 on 5 matching bases. Germline CDR1 reads SGHRS; CDR2 reads YFSETQ. Trimming shortened V by 4 bases and J by 6 bases, and 17 bases separated the two germline ends. The CDR3 length is 16 residues. The CDR3 nucleotides are TGCGCCAGCAGCACCCAGGGAGTAGGGCTTAATTCACCCCTCCACTTT. Amino acid sequence: CASSTQGVGLNSPLHF.

This chain joins TRBV4-3 and TRBJ2-1; D perhaps matches TRBD2 (6 bases). The germline V gene encodes CDR1 LGHNA and CDR2 YSLEER. Trimming took off 2 bases at V and 7 bases at J, with 18 bases between the two ends. The CDR3 is 16 amino acids. DNA for the CDR3: TGCGCCAGCAGCCAACCCGGTGCTAGAGGAGGGAATGAGCAGTTCTTC. Its translation: CASSQPGARGGNEQFF.

This chain uses TRBV7-2 with TRBJ2-2; D perhaps matches TRBD1 (6 bases). The CDR3 contains 14 residues. Trimming took 5 bases from V and 7 from J, leaving 14 bases between them. The V gene's germline CDR1 is SGHTA and CDR2 FQGNSA. The CDR3, as DNA: TGTGCCAGCAGCCCCCAGGGGCTCGACGGGGAGCTGTTTTTT. It encodes CASSPQGLDGELFF.

This clonotype showed up just a few times. The chain joins TRBV4-2 to TRBJ2-1; D gene uncertain. Germline V CDR1 and CDR2: LGHNA, YNFKEQ. The CDR3 has 14 amino acids. The V end lost 6 bases, the J end lost 4 bases, and 13 bases lay between the germline ends. The CDR3 region has the DNA TGTGCCAGCAGTGGGGTCTACACGTACAATGAGCAGTTCTTC. Its translation is CASSGVYTYNEQFF.

This chain uses TRBV11-3 with TRBJ1-5, with TRBD1 matching over 7 bases. J lost 4 bases, V lost 8 bases, and 23 bases had no gene match. Germline CDR1 is SGHNT and CDR2 is YENEEA. The CDR3 consists of 19 residues. CDR3: CASALTGDAINGPNQPQHF. The CDR3 coding sequence is TGTGCCAGCGCTCTTACAGGGGACGCTATTAACGGCCCAAATCAGCCCCAGCATTTT.

This clonotype was detected only a few times. V usage is TRBV9 and J usage is TRBJ2-5; D may correspond to TRBD1 or TRBD2 (5 bases each). From germline, CDR1 is SGDLS and CDR2 YYNGEE. The V end was cut by 0 bases, the J end by 1 base, with 13 bases between. The CDR3 totals 16 residues. CDR3 DNA sequence: TGTGCCAGCAGCGTAGGGGGCGACTACCCCCAAGAGACCCAGTACTTC. Translation gives CASSVGGDYPQETQYF.

The chain employs TRBV6-2 or TRBV6-3 and TRBJ2-3; 11 nucleotides line up with TRBD2. The CDR3 totals 15 residues. Trimming took 5 bases from V and 2 from J; bases not matched to a gene: 3. Germline V CDR1 and CDR2: MNHEY, SVGEGT. The CDR3: CASSRLAGTTDTQYF. In DNA, the CDR3 is TGTGCCAGCAGTCGACTAGCGGGGACCACAGATACGCAGTATTTT.